This TCR beta chain was sequenced for a study of blood T cell repertoires in COVID-19. Study in general: Whether acute or convalescent, the COVID-19 samples came from the United States, Italy and Spain.

With respect to this clone: One end of the junction fails to match germline, which may point to a read error.

Participant-given clinical history determined each cohort assignment. The germline V gene has CDR1 SSHAT and CDR2 FNYEAQ (reference sequence). The CDR3 length is 19 residues. Per the original data handling: Estimates of nucleated cell counts were drawn from the amplification of reference gene primers. The assay was immunoSEQ multiplex PCR, and TCRdb's table has in-frame clones only and misses some. The V and J calls and clone size come from that table; D and trimming were worked out from the DNA. Here the sample spans about 150,000 clones, roughly nine tenths being singletons. Sequenced sample: PBMCs or T cells enriched from blood (not recorded which). The sequence was obtained from a woman aged 50 to 60 who had recovered from COVID-19. This chain links TRBV7-7 with TRBJ2-5; TRBD2 is a possible D gene (5 bases). The chain's CDR3 is CASSLVSRPGAVPMETQYF. For the CDR3, the DNA is TGTGCTAGCAGCTTAGTTTCGAGGCCAGGAGCGGTCCCCATGGAGACCCAGTACTTC.